The 29 T cell receptor beta chains below come from one sample, sequenced in a study of blood T cell repertoires in COVID-19. Clones were sequenced by immunoSEQ multiplex PCR, and TCRdb holds only the in-frame ones, with some missing. The repertoire has some 40,000 clones, 78% of them found once; the top ten carry roughly a sixth. The specimen was peripheral blood. These receptors were obtained from a man between 70 and 80 years old with acute or convalescent COVID-19.

The chain is built from TRBV6-2 or TRBV6-3 and TRBJ2-4, with unresolved D. This CDR3 contains 14 residues. CDR1 MNHEY and CDR2 SVGEGT come from the germline V gene. Trimming cost V 6 bases and J 0 bases, with 9 bases left between them. CDR3 nucleotide sequence: TGTGCCAGCAGGCCTCAGTTAGCCAAAAACATTCAGTACTTC. It specifies CASRPQLAKNIQYF.

The chain has TRBV7-8 and TRBJ2-7, with D perhaps matching TRBD2 (6 bases). The CDR3 extends over 15 amino acids. The V end lost 6 bases, the J end lost 0 bases, and 15 bases lay between the germline ends. Germline V gives CDR1 SGHVS, CDR2 FQNEAQ. The CDR3 here is CASRPIAVSSYEQYF. The DNA of the CDR3 is TGTGCCAGCAGACCAATAGCGGTGAGCTCCTACGAGCAGTACTTC.

The chain combines TRBV21-1 with TRBJ2-2; TRBD1, the table's D call, lacks a check against the DNA. TRBV21-1 is designated a pseudogene. The CDR3 length is 16 residues. This chain's CDR3 is CASSISDRVKAGELFF. The CDR3, as DNA: TGTGCCAGCAGCATATCAGACAGGGTTAAGGCCGGGGAGCTGTTTTTT.

The chain couples TRBV6-5 to TRBJ1-1; D gene unclear. The CDR3 consists of 14 residues. CDR1 is MNHEY, CDR2 SVGAGI, per germline. The germline V and J ends were trimmed by 2 bases and 4 bases, with 11 bases remaining between them. CDR3 nucleotide sequence: TGTGCCAGCAGTTACGGGGAGTTAGGCACTGAAGCTTTCTTT. The encoded protein is CASSYGELGTEAFF.

This clone was seen just once. V and J are TRBV7-9 and TRBJ2-7; TRBD2 is a possible D gene (7 bases). The CDR3 spans 14 residues. The germline V and J ends were trimmed by 5 bases and 6 bases, with 17 bases remaining between them. Germline assignment: CDR1 SEHNR and CDR2 FQNEAQ (reference sequence). This chain's CDR3 is CASSVRDTGGEQYF. CDR3 sequence (DNA): TGTGCCAGCAGCGTACGGGACACGGGGGGCGAGCAGTACTTC.

The rearrangement joins TRBV3-1 (or the pseudogene TRBV3-2) to TRBJ2-4; D may be TRBD2 (5 bases). Germline lookup yields CDR1 LGHDT and CDR2 YNNKEL (reference sequence). The CDR3 consists of 13 residues. Trimming removed 3 bases from V and 3 bases from J, with 6 bases in between. CDR3 amino acids: CASSHDYKNIQYF. The CDR3 nucleotides are TGTGCCAGCAGCCATGACTACAAAAACATTCAGTACTTC.

This clone has just a few counts. V usage is TRBV2 and J usage is TRBJ1-3; D uncertain. This CDR3 spans 13 amino acids. The germline CDR1 and CDR2 sequences are SNHLY and FYNNEI. The V gene lost 4 bases and the J gene lost 3 bases, with 7 bases spanning the gap. Written as DNA, the CDR3 is TGTGCCAGCAGTGGGGCCTATGGAAACACCATATATTTT. As protein: CASSGAYGNTIYF.

The gene calls are TRBV18 and TRBJ2-3; possibly TRBD1 for D (5 bases). The CDR3 is 12 amino acids. Germline-derived CDR1 and CDR2 are KGHSH and LQKENI. With 5 bases removed from V and 5 bases from J, the gap between germline ends came to 8 bases. The DNA for the CDR3 is TGTGCCAGCTCAATAGGGGAAGATACGCAGTATTTT. Protein: CASSIGEDTQYF.

The rearrangement joins TRBV24-1 to TRBJ2-1; 13 positions agree with TRBD2. The V and J ends lost 3 bases and 8 bases, in that order; junction bases with no gene match: 6. The CDR3 sequence is 16 residues long. Per germline, CDR1 KGHDR and CDR2 SFDVKD. The CDR3 reads CATSDPTSGGPYEQFF. The CDR3 bases are TGTGCCACCAGTGATCCGACTAGCGGGGGGCCCTATGAGCAGTTCTTC.

This clone was detected only once. The CDR3 protein is CAISGGSAGGDEQYF. Written as DNA, the CDR3 is TGTGCCATCAGTGGAGGATCGGCAGGGGGCGACGAGCAGTACTTC. The chain links TRBV10-3 to TRBJ2-7; 8 nucleotides line up with TRBD1. J gave up 5 bases and V 4 bases, and 10 bases lay outside the gene matches. The CDR3 is made up of 15 amino acids. The germline V gene encodes CDR1 ENHRY and CDR2 SYGVKD.

V usage is TRBV10-3 and J usage is TRBJ1-6, with D possibly TRBD1 on 5 matching bases. Germline CDR1 and CDR2: ENHRY and SYGVKD. The CDR3 has 15 residues. The V and J ends lost 3 bases and 5 bases respectively, with 11 bases between them. For the CDR3, the DNA is TGTGCCATCAGTGATAGACAGAATGATAATTCACCCCTCCACTTT. It encodes CAISDRQNDNSPLHF.

In its sample, this clone was seen once. This chain links TRBV18 with TRBJ2-5; the match to TRBD1 covers 7 bases. This CDR3 has 14 residues. Trimming cost V 5 bases and J 8 bases; bases outside gene matches: 11. The germline V gene encodes CDR1 KGHSH and CDR2 LQKENI. CDR3 coding DNA: TGTGCCAGCTCATCTCTGACAGGGCCGAGCACCCAGTACTTC. Protein sequence: CASSSLTGPSTQYF.

DNA for the CDR3: TGTGCCACCAGTGACTCCCCGGGACAGGGATTGGAGCAGTTCTTC. This translates into CATSDSPGQGLEQFF. The chain recombines TRBV24-1 with TRBJ2-1; 9 bases are shared with TRBD1. Trimming took 4 bases from V and 10 from J; bases not matched to a gene: 10. Germline lookup yields CDR1 KGHDR and CDR2 SFDVKD. The CDR3 is 15 amino acids.

This clone has just a few counts. The CDR3 DNA reads as TGTGCCAGCAGCCCCCGCGGAGCCGGCTCTGGAAACACCATATATTTT. Amino acids: CASSPRGAGSGNTIYF. The rearrangement joins TRBV18 to TRBJ1-3; D not certain. Germline V CDR1 and CDR2: KGHSH, LQKENI. The CDR3 is 16 amino acids. Trimming removed 8 bases from V and 0 bases from J, with 17 bases in between.

The V and J genes are TRBV5-1 and TRBJ1-5, with 9 bases lining up with TRBD1. The CDR3 spans 15 residues. Germline CDR1 and CDR2: SGHRS and YFSETQ. The V and J ends lost 2 bases and 4 bases, in that order; junction bases with no gene match: 4. CDR3 DNA sequence: TGCGCCAGCAGCTTTAATGGACAGGGGAATCAGCCCCAGCATTTT. Residues: CASSFNGQGNQPQHF. Combining the CDR3 with reference TRBV5-1 and TRBJ1-5 gives the whole variable domain KAGVTQTPRYLIKTRGQQVTLSCSPISGHRSVSWYQQTPGQGLQFLFEYFSETQRNKGNFPGRFSGRQFSNSRSEMNVSTLELGDSALYLCASSFNGQGNQPQHFGDGTRLSIL.

J is TRBJ2-4 and V is TRBV6-5, with D perhaps matching TRBD1 (7 bases). The V gene's germline CDR1 is MNHEY and CDR2 SVGAGI. CDR3 size: 14 residues. The germline V and J ends were trimmed by 2 bases and 6 bases, with 11 bases remaining between them. CDR3 nucleotides: TGTGCCAGCAGTTACGCGGGACAGAGAAACATTCAGTACTTC. This codes for CASSYAGQRNIQYF.

This chain connects TRBV7-9 to TRBJ2-7, with 11 bases fitting TRBD2. The CDR3 runs 15 residues. Germline assignment: CDR1 SEHNR and CDR2 FQNEAQ (reference sequence). With 8 bases clipped from V and 2 bases from J, the junction kept 8 bases outside the gene matches. CDR3 in amino acids: CASFETSGTPYEQYF. The CDR3 DNA is TGTGCCAGCTTCGAGACTAGCGGGACTCCCTACGAGCAGTACTTC.

CDR3 sequence (DNA): TGTGCCAGCAGTTTATCGTGGAGTATAAGGCAGCCCCAGCATTTT. Encoded protein: CASSLSWSIRQPQHF. This rearrangement joins TRBV27 to TRBJ1-5; the D is unclear. V lost 0 bases and J lost 7, with 13 bases in between. Germline CDR1 reads MNHEY; CDR2 reads SMNVEV (reference sequence). This CDR3 comprises 15 residues.

The chain is built from TRBV27 and TRBJ2-7; tentatively, D is TRBD1 (6 bases). This CDR3 contains 18 residues. With 0 bases removed from V and 1 base from J, the gap between germline ends came to 19 bases. Per germline, CDR1 MNHEY and CDR2 SMNVEV (reference sequence). The CDR3 protein is CASSLSWGLGAKSYEQYF. CDR3 nucleotides: TGTGCCAGCAGTTTATCGTGGGGCCTGGGGGCCAAATCCTACGAGCAGTACTTC.

This clone was seen just once. CDR3 in DNA: TGTGCCAGCTCACCCAGACAGGGAAACACAGATACGCAGTATTTT. Translated, it gives CASSPRQGNTDTQYF. The J gene is TRBJ2-3, the V gene TRBV18, with TRBD1 matching 7 bases. The germline V gene encodes CDR1 KGHSH and CDR2 LQKENI. This CDR3 has 15 residues. The trim removed 3 bases at V and 2 bases at J, leaving 5 bases unmatched. Complete variable domain (other parts from reference TRBV18 and TRBJ2-3): NAGVMQNPRHLVRRRGQEARLRCSPMKGHSHVYWYRQLPEEGLKFMVYLQKENIIDESGMPKERFSAEFPKEGPSILRIQQVVRGDSAAYFCASSPRQGNTDTQYFGPGTRLTVL.

The chain joins TRBV11-2 to TRBJ2-7, with 9 positions matching TRBD1. The CDR3 totals 15 residues. The V gene end was trimmed by 1 base and the J gene end by 6 bases; junction bases not matched to a gene: 7. Per germline, CDR1 SGHAT and CDR2 FQNNGV. CDR3 nucleotide sequence: TGTGCCAGCAGCTTAGTTCGGACAGGGGTTGCCGAGCAGTACTTC. It yields the protein CASSLVRTGVAEQYF.

The V gene is TRBV25-1, the J gene TRBJ1-3; D gene unclear. V lost 2 bases, J lost 10 bases, and 12 bases lay in between. From germline, CDR1 is MGHDK and CDR2 SYGVNS. The CDR3 length is 13 residues. CDR3 in DNA: TGTGCCAGCAGTGAACCCGGGTCGGAAACCATATATTTT. Translation gives CASSEPGSETIYF.

The chain links TRBV6-2 or TRBV6-3 to TRBJ2-7; tentative D call: TRBD2 (6 bases). CDR3 length: 15 residues. Germline V gene lookup returns CDR1 MNHEY and CDR2 SVGEGT. V lost 2 bases and J 0 bases, leaving 11 bases between the germline ends. The DNA for the CDR3 is TGTGCCAGCAGTTACGAGAGGGAGGCCTCCTACGAGCAGTACTTC. Translated, it gives CASSYEREASYEQYF.

The J gene is TRBJ2-7, the V gene TRBV29-1, with 8 bases aligning to TRBD1. With V trimmed by 6 bases and J by 1 base, 8 bases remained unmatched. Germline assignment: CDR1 SQVTM and CDR2 ANQGSEA. The CDR3 consists of 14 residues. The CDR3 nucleotides are TGCAGCGTAGACCACAGGGGGGAGTCCTACGAGCAGTACTTC. Residues: CSVDHRGESYEQYF.

The V call is TRBV3-1 (or the pseudogene TRBV3-2), the J call TRBJ2-1; TRBD2 agrees at 12 bases. CDR3 length: 18 amino acids. CDR1 LGHDT and CDR2 YNNKEL come from the germline V gene (reference sequence). V shed 1 base and J 0 bases; nucleotides not matched to a gene: 4. The CDR3 region is CASSQGTSGASSYNEQFF. DNA for the CDR3: TGTGCCAGCAGCCAAGGGACTAGCGGGGCGAGCTCCTACAATGAGCAGTTCTTC.

This chain uses TRBV30 with TRBJ1-5; D gene uncertain. Germline lookup yields CDR1 GTSNPN and CDR2 SVGIG (reference sequence). This CDR3 is 17 amino acids long. V gave up 0 bases and J gave up 2 bases, with 17 bases separating them. CDR3 sequence reads: CAWSVVLDWQGNQPQHF. The CDR3 region has the DNA TGTGCCTGGAGTGTAGTTTTGGACTGGCAGGGCAATCAGCCCCAGCATTTT.

The gene calls are TRBV6-2 or TRBV6-3 and TRBJ2-3; TRBD2 might be the D (6 bases). CDR1 and CDR2 (germline): MNHEY, SVGEGT. Trimming shortened V by 5 bases and J by 0 bases, and 15 bases separated the two germline ends. The CDR3 covers 16 residues. The DNA of the CDR3 is TGTGCCAGCAGTGGTACCGGGACTGCTAGCACAGATACGCAGTATTTT. Protein sequence: CASSGTGTASTDTQYF.

The chain joins TRBV5-8 to TRBJ1-2, with 10 bases identical to TRBD1. Germline-derived CDR1 and CDR2 are SGHTS and YDEGEE. The ends lost 4 bases at V and 8 bases at J; junction bases unmatched: 11. This CDR3 has 15 residues. CDR3 coding DNA: TGTGCCAGCAGCGCAACCGGGACAGGGGTCGGGGGCTACACCTTC. Protein product: CASSATGTGVGGYTF.

This chain connects TRBV7-9 to TRBJ1-5; possible D gene TRBD1, 6 bases. Trimming took 2 bases from V and 5 from J, leaving 13 bases between them. In germline, CDR1 is SEHNR, CDR2 FQNEAQ (reference sequence). The CDR3 consists of 15 residues. In nucleotides, the CDR3 is TGTGCCAGCAGCTTAACGGGGGGGCAGTATCAGCCCCAGCATTTT. Its protein is CASSLTGGQYQPQHF.